These 27 T cell receptor beta chains originate from one sample sequenced in a study of blood T cell repertoires in COVID-19 (dated by TCRdb to about 2020). Receptors were amplified or captured by the immunoSEQ multiplex PCR assay. The source is immuneACCESS, and TCRdb retained only in-frame sequences with V and J called. Part of the clones is not carried over; for the studies checked, unresolved V genes explain less than half of this, and the remainder is unexplained. The sample table shows approximately 190,000 clones, and approximately 90% are seen once. The biggest ten clones account for 20% to 25% of the sample. What was sequenced was PBMCs or T cells enriched from blood (not recorded which). The source is a woman between 35 and 50 years old in a cohort exposed to, infected with or recovered from COVID-19 (not recorded which).

This clone was observed a single time. V and J are TRBV4-1 and TRBJ2-1, with TRBD2 matching 9 bases. This CDR3 spans 16 amino acids. V shed 0 bases, J shed 10 bases, and the junction held 10 bases outside the gene matches. Germline loops: CDR1 MGHRA, CDR2 YSYEKL. In nucleotides, the CDR3 is TGCGCCAGCAGCCAAGAATGGCGGGAGGGCCTTGACGAGCAGTTCTTC. Its translation: CASSQEWREGLDEQFF.

The chain carries TRBV5-1 and TRBJ1-1; TRBD1 agrees at 10 bases. The CDR3 has 15 residues. The germline V gene has CDR1 SGHRS and CDR2 YFSETQ. With 4 bases clipped from V and 3 bases from J, the junction kept 6 bases outside the gene matches. The CDR3 region is CASSPRTGGDTEAFF. The CDR3 DNA reads as TGCGCCAGCAGCCCGCGGACAGGGGGAGACACTGAAGCTTTCTTT.

The V and J genes are TRBV2 and TRBJ2-6; D is ambiguous. The V end was cut by 4 bases, the J end by 0 bases, with 7 bases between. Germline values: CDR1 SNHLY, CDR2 FYNNEI. The CDR3 is 15 residues long. In DNA, the CDR3 is TGTGCCAGCAGTGCAGGCGACTCTGGGGCCAACGTCCTGACTTTC. It is translated as CASSAGDSGANVLTF.

The chain carries TRBV6-5 and TRBJ2-2, with TRBD1 identical over 7 bases. This CDR3 has 13 residues. After removal of 6 bases from V and 6 bases from J, the junction contained 4 bases not matched to a gene. Germline values: CDR1 MNHEY, CDR2 SVGAGI. The CDR3 DNA follows: TGTGCCAGCAGGCCCACAGGGGCCGGGGAGCTGTTTTTT. This sequence encodes CASRPTGAGELFF.

The chain carries TRBV27 and TRBJ2-1; 13 bases align to TRBD2. V was pared by 4 bases and J by 4 bases, with 10 bases of the junction left unmatched. CDR3 size: 18 residues. In germline, CDR1 is MNHEY, CDR2 SMNVEV (reference sequence). As DNA, the CDR3 is TGTGCCAGCAGTTCTCCCCAAACTAGCGGGAGGGCTTACAATGAGCAGTTCTTC. Encoded protein: CASSSPQTSGRAYNEQFF.

This sequence joins TRBV5-5 and TRBJ1-1, with 9 bases aligning to TRBD1. CDR1 SGHKS and CDR2 YYEKEE come from the germline V gene (reference sequence). The CDR3 sequence is 12 residues long. V lost 3 bases, J lost 7 bases, and 1 base stayed unmatched. The DNA of the CDR3 is TGTGCCAGCAGCTGGGGACAGGGTGAAGCTTTCTTT. Amino acids: CASSWGQGEAFF.

This clone was detected a few times. The chain combines TRBV13 with TRBJ1-1; D remains unclear. Trimming removed 5 bases at V and 0 bases at J, with 13 bases between. The CDR3 loop spans 15 amino acids. Germline V gene lookup returns CDR1 PRHDT and CDR2 FYEKMQ (reference sequence). This CDR3 is CASSLPLTLNTEAFF. The CDR3 coding sequence is TGTGCCAGCAGCCTACCCTTGACACTGAACACTGAAGCTTTCTTT.

V and J are TRBV5-1 and TRBJ1-1; 7 bases align to TRBD1. The CDR3 runs 15 residues. Germline V gene sequence: CDR1 SGHRS, CDR2 YFSETQ. V was clipped by 2 bases and J by 2 bases; unmatched bases: 6. The CDR3 DNA follows: TGCGCCAGCAGCTTTTACGACAGGGAAAACACTGAAGCTTTCTTT. Amino acids: CASSFYDRENTEAFF.

This chain links TRBV27 with TRBJ2-5, with D perhaps matching TRBD2 (5 bases). V was pared by 3 bases and J by 4 bases, with 12 bases between. There are 14 residues in the CDR3. Germline V lookup: CDR1 MNHEY, CDR2 SMNVEV (reference sequence). Here the CDR3 DNA reads TGTGCCAGCAGTTTTGTATCCGCGGGAGAGACCCAGTACTTC. This encodes CASSFVSAGETQYF.

This clone was seen only once. The chain has TRBV24-1 and TRBJ2-7, with D possibly TRBD2 on 5 matching bases. This CDR3 has 11 residues. V lost 6 bases to trimming and J lost 4 bases, with 6 bases between them. CDR1 and CDR2 from the germline V gene are KGHDR and SFDVKD. Here the CDR3 DNA reads TGTGCCACCAGTTCGGGATACGAGCAGTACTTC. Encoded protein: CATSSGYEQYF.

This chain uses TRBV11-3 with TRBJ1-5, with D perhaps TRBD1 (6 bases). CDR1 is SGHNT, CDR2 YENEEA, per germline. The CDR3 has 16 amino acids. Trimming pared 6 bases from V and 1 base from J, leaving 16 bases between. CDR3 in DNA: TGTGCCAGCAGTCAAGGCGTGCAGGGGAGCAATCAGCCCCAGCATTTT. It codes for CASSQGVQGSNQPQHF.

Concerning this clone: Just one base apart from a much larger clone, this may be a read error. The V gene is TRBV11-2, the J gene TRBJ2-5; D is uncertain. V lost 4 bases, J lost 5 bases, and 5 bases lay in between. Germline V CDR1 and CDR2: SGHAT, FQNNGV. The CDR3 covers 11 residues. The CDR3 protein is CASSSGETQYF. CDR3 coding DNA: TGTGCCAGCAGCTCCGGGGAGACCCAGTACTTC.

V usage is TRBV11-2 and J usage is TRBJ2-7, with 7 bases identical to TRBD2. V gave up 5 bases and J gave up 0 bases; unmatched junction bases: 7. This CDR3 comprises 15 residues. Germline values: CDR1 SGHAT, CDR2 FQNNGV. The DNA for the CDR3 is TGTGCCAGCAGCCCCAGGGAGCGGGGCTCCTACGAGCAGTACTTC. It encodes CASSPRERGSYEQYF.

This chain links TRBV11-3 with TRBJ2-7; D is possibly TRBD1 (6 bases). Trimming cost V 3 bases and J 5 bases, with 14 bases left between them. Germline CDR1 SGHNT, CDR2 YENEEA. The CDR3 runs 14 residues. For the CDR3, the DNA is TGTGCCAGCAGCTTCAGCAGGGGTACCGACGAGCAGTACTTC. It specifies CASSFSRGTDEQYF.

The rearrangement links TRBV9 to TRBJ2-7; 9 bases are shared with TRBD2. Trimming at V came to 2 bases and at J to 6 bases, leaving 6 bases not matched to a gene. The CDR3 extends over 14 amino acids. Per the germline V gene, CDR1 is SGDLS and CDR2 is YYNGEE. The CDR3 sequence is CASSVGGLAPEQYF. The CDR3 coding sequence is TGTGCCAGCAGCGTCGGGGGACTAGCACCCGAGCAGTACTTC.

V and J are TRBV10-3 and TRBJ2-5, with 12 bases fitting TRBD1. V dropped 4 bases and J dropped 5; count of bases not matched to a gene: 8. The CDR3 has 16 amino acids. Germline CDR1 reads ENHRY; CDR2 reads SYGVKD. The CDR3 sequence is CAISVRDRGRDETQYF. Here the CDR3 DNA reads TGTGCCATCAGTGTCCGGGACAGGGGGCGGGATGAGACCCAGTACTTC.

This chain links TRBV29-1 with TRBJ1-2, with D possibly being TRBD1 (5 bases). Trimming stripped 1 base from V and 2 bases from J, with 11 bases between. In germline, CDR1 is SQVTM, CDR2 ANQGSEA. This CDR3 is built from 14 residues. The chain's CDR3 is CSVEGQLINYGYTF. DNA of the CDR3: TGCAGCGTTGAAGGACAGCTTATAAACTATGGCTACACCTTC.

The rearrangement links TRBV4-1 to TRBJ2-1; D unclear. CDR3 size: 15 residues. V lost 8 bases and J lost 0, with 14 bases in between. Germline-derived CDR1 and CDR2 are MGHRA and YSYEKL. The CDR3 region is CASHPRHSSYNEQFF. Written as DNA, the CDR3 is TGCGCCAGCCACCCCCGGCACAGCTCCTACAATGAGCAGTTCTTC.

This clone appeared a single time. Here the CDR3 reads CASSLWWGDGYTF. The CDR3 DNA is TGTGCCAGCAGCTTATGGTGGGGGGACGGCTACACCTTC. This chain joins TRBV11-2 and TRBJ1-2; D perhaps matches TRBD1 (5 bases). The V gene lost 2 bases and the J gene lost 8 bases, with 12 bases spanning the gap. This CDR3 comprises 13 residues. CDR1 SGHAT and CDR2 FQNNGV come from the germline V gene.

This chain connects TRBV4-2 to TRBJ1-5; D might be TRBD1 (5 bases). The germline gives CDR1 LGHNA, CDR2 YNFKEQ. The CDR3 covers 15 residues. V lost 4 bases and J 5 bases, leaving 15 bases between the germline ends. The CDR3 spells CASSLQAGGDQPQHF. The CDR3 region has the DNA TGTGCCAGCAGCCTCCAGGCGGGGGGAGATCAGCCCCAGCATTTT.

The chain joins TRBV4-2 to TRBJ2-7; maybe TRBD2 (5 bases). Germline CDR1 and CDR2: LGHNA and YNFKEQ. The CDR3 consists of 13 residues. V lost 3 bases to trimming and J lost 6 bases, with 12 bases between them. CDR3 nucleotides: TGTGCCAGCAGCCAGGGAGTAGGTGGCGAGCAGTACTTC. Amino acids: CASSQGVGGEQYF.

CDR3 amino acids: CASSPLAGGPEAFF. Written as DNA, the CDR3 is TGTGCCAGCAGTCCCCTCGCGGGGGGCCCTGAAGCTTTCTTT. This chain links TRBV28 with TRBJ1-1; D is perhaps TRBD1 (6 bases). V shed 5 bases and J shed 6 bases, with 16 bases lying between them. The CDR3 covers 14 residues. Germline lookup yields CDR1 MDHEN and CDR2 SYDVKM.

The J gene is TRBJ2-1, the V gene TRBV4-3; TRBD1 matches 10 bases. Germline V gene sequence: CDR1 LGHNA, CDR2 YSLEER. The CDR3 extends over 16 amino acids. Trimming at V came to 0 bases and at J to 6 bases, leaving 5 bases not matched to a gene. Here the CDR3 DNA reads TGCGCCAGCAGCCAAGATCAGGGACAGGGGTTCAATGAGCAGTTCTTC. As protein: CASSQDQGQGFNEQFF.

This chain uses TRBV10-3 with TRBJ1-3; 7 bases align to TRBD1. The CDR3 runs 16 residues. Germline lookup yields CDR1 ENHRY and CDR2 SYGVKD. The V segment lost 0 bases and the J segment 0 bases; nucleotides outside the gene matches: 2. The CDR3 nucleotides read TGTGCCATCAGTGAGTCGGCAGGGGGCTCTGGAAACACCATATATTTT. Translated: CAISESAGGSGNTIYF.

This clone was recorded once. The chain has TRBV19 and TRBJ2-2, with no clear D. The ends were cut back, 2 bases at V and 4 bases at J, with 14 bases in the middle. CDR3 length: 16 residues. Germline V gene data show CDR1 as LNHDA and CDR2 as SQIVND (reference sequence). CDR3 residues: CASSIYHRPITGELFF. CDR3 sequence (DNA): TGTGCCAGTAGTATATATCACAGACCTATCACCGGGGAGCTGTTTTTT.

J is TRBJ2-2 and V is TRBV5-1, with 11 positions matching TRBD2. V shed 0 bases and J 5 bases; nucleotides not matched to a gene: 3. The germline gives CDR1 SGHRS, CDR2 YFSETQ. The CDR3 is made up of 16 amino acids. The CDR3 DNA follows: TGCGCCAGCAGCTTGGATACTAGCGGGAGAACCGGGGAGCTGTTTTTT. It encodes CASSLDTSGRTGELFF.

The chain employs TRBV4-1 and TRBJ2-7; 8 bases fit TRBD1. V dropped 3 bases and J dropped 4; count of bases not matched to a gene: 8. Germline lookup yields CDR1 MGHRA and CDR2 YSYEKL. The CDR3 contains 15 residues. The CDR3 sequence: CASSHVTGGKYEQYF. The CDR3 DNA follows: TGCGCCAGCAGCCACGTAACAGGGGGAAAGTACGAGCAGTACTTC.